These 31 T cell receptor beta chains came from one sample sequenced in a study of T cell changes during pregnancy in multiple sclerosis. The assay was immunoSEQ multiplex PCR, and TCRdb's table has in-frame clones only and misses some. The repertoire holds 66,000 or so clones, with approximately 90% as singletons. Sequencing used peripheral blood, obtained in the first trimester of pregnancy. The receptors were sampled from a female donor in good health, enrolled as a control in a pregnancy study.

This chain connects TRBV4-3 to TRBJ1-1, with TRBD1 matching over 8 bases. The CDR3 consists of 15 residues. The trim removed 4 bases at V and 2 bases at J, leaving 6 bases unmatched. Per germline, CDR1 LGHNA and CDR2 YSLEER. CDR3 in amino acids: CASSRTDRANTEAFF. DNA for the CDR3: TGCGCCAGCAGCCGGACGGACAGGGCCAACACTGAAGCTTTCTTT.

This chain uses TRBV5-4 with TRBJ1-6; D remains unclear. The CDR3 sequence is 17 residues long. Germline CDR1 reads SGHNT; CDR2 reads YYREEE (reference sequence). V was pared by 1 base and J by 6 bases, with 17 bases between. The CDR3 DNA is TGTGCCAGCAGCTTGTCCGTACTGGCTAGCATTAATTCACCCCTCCACTTT. Its protein product is CASSLSVLASINSPLHF.

The V gene is TRBV6-6, the J gene TRBJ1-1, with a tentative D call TRBD1 (6 bases). CDR3 length: 14 amino acids. V shed 4 bases and J shed 7 bases, with 16 bases lying between them. Germline assignment: CDR1 MNHNY and CDR2 SVGAGI (reference sequence). The CDR3 sequence: CASSWTRDIFEAFF. The DNA for the CDR3 is TGTGCCAGCAGTTGGACCCGGGACATATTTGAAGCTTTCTTT.

This chain connects TRBV7-6 to TRBJ2-5; 10 nucleotides align to TRBD1. The ends lost 4 bases at V and 1 base at J; junction bases unmatched: 6. Germline CDR1 is SGHVS and CDR2 is FNYEAQ. CDR3 length: 16 amino acids. The CDR3 protein is CASSSGQGRGQETQYF. The CDR3 DNA sequence: TGTGCCAGCAGCTCGGGACAGGGGAGGGGCCAAGAGACCCAGTACTTC.

V and J are TRBV5-1 and TRBJ2-1; 7 positions agree with TRBD2. This CDR3 has 14 residues. The germline gives CDR1 SGHRS, CDR2 YFSETQ. Trimming at V came to 4 bases and at J to 6 bases, leaving 7 bases not matched to a gene. The CDR3: CASSRELAPNEQFF. The CDR3 bases are TGCGCCAGCAGCCGGGAACTAGCGCCCAATGAGCAGTTCTTC.

The gene calls are TRBV20-1 and TRBJ1-4; no clear D gene. CDR1 and CDR2 from the germline V gene are DFQATT and SNEGSKA (reference sequence). The CDR3 runs to 11 residues. V was cut by 7 bases and J by 6 bases, with 9 bases left in between. CDR3 in amino acids: CSGGRDEKLFF. The CDR3, as DNA: TGCAGTGGAGGGAGGGATGAAAAACTGTTTTTT.

V is TRBV5-6 and J is TRBJ1-6; D may be TRBD1 (6 bases). Germline assignment: CDR1 SGHDT and CDR2 YYEEEE. V dropped 4 bases and J dropped 7 bases, with 18 bases sitting between them. The CDR3 totals 16 residues. The CDR3 spells CASSQNPQGWNSPLHF. CDR3 nucleotides: TGTGCCAGCAGCCAGAATCCACAGGGCTGGAATTCACCCCTCCACTTT.

The chain employs TRBV5-6 and TRBJ1-1, with TRBD1 matching over 8 bases. V shed 2 bases, J shed 0 bases, and the junction held 9 bases outside the gene matches. The CDR3 runs 17 residues. Germline V gene sequence: CDR1 SGHDT, CDR2 YYEEEE. This CDR3 is CASSFGDRRSMNTEAFF. The CDR3 DNA follows: TGTGCCAGCAGCTTCGGGGACAGGAGAAGCATGAACACTGAAGCTTTCTTT.

The rearrangement uses TRBV5-1 and TRBJ2-1; perhaps TRBD1 as D (5 bases). The germline CDR1 and CDR2 sequences are SGHRS and YFSETQ. V was pared by 0 bases and J by 7 bases, with 11 bases between. CDR3 length: 14 amino acids. CDR3 amino acids: CASSLAHPGNEQFF. The CDR3 DNA sequence: TGCGCCAGCAGCTTGGCCCACCCAGGGAATGAGCAGTTCTTC.

This rearrangement joins TRBV9 to TRBJ2-1; TRBD2 matches 9 bases. The CDR3 extends over 19 amino acids. V shed 4 bases, J shed 0 bases, and the junction held 14 bases outside the gene matches. Germline lookup yields CDR1 SGDLS and CDR2 YYNGEE. As DNA, the CDR3 is TGTGCCAGCAGCCCGCGGGGATTAGCGGGGGTTAACTCCTACAATGAGCAGTTCTTC. This codes for CASSPRGLAGVNSYNEQFF.

The J gene is TRBJ2-7, the V gene TRBV14, with D possibly TRBD1 on 5 matching bases. Trimming stripped 4 bases from V and 1 base from J, with 11 bases between. Per germline, CDR1 SGHDN and CDR2 FVKESK. The CDR3 contains 14 residues. CDR3 loop: CASSPQQGSYEQYF. For the CDR3, the DNA is TGTGCCAGCAGCCCCCAGCAGGGTTCCTACGAGCAGTACTTC.

The V gene is TRBV29-1, the J gene TRBJ1-4; TRBD1 matches at 8 bases. Germline V lookup: CDR1 SQVTM, CDR2 ANQGSEA. The J segment lost 7 bases and the V segment lost 6 bases, leaving 10 bases of the junction unmatched. The CDR3 covers 14 residues. CDR3 nucleotide sequence: TGCAGCGTCGAAATTTCAGGGGGCGGTGAAAAACTGTTTTTT. The encoded protein is CSVEISGGGEKLFF.

This clone was counted once. The chain carries TRBV4-3 and TRBJ1-4, with TRBD1 matching 8 bases. CDR3 length: 18 amino acids. J was trimmed by 2 bases and V by 0 bases; bases with no gene match: 8. Germline assignment: CDR1 LGHNA and CDR2 YSLEER. The CDR3, as DNA: TGCGCCAGCAGCCAAGATAGGGGACAGGCAGGGACTAATGAAAAACTGTTTTTT. This gives the protein CASSQDRGQAGTNEKLFF.

This clone has only a few counts. The rearrangement links TRBV7-8 to TRBJ2-7, with D possibly TRBD2 on 5 matching bases. Germline V CDR1 and CDR2: SGHVS, FQNEAQ. This CDR3 has 12 amino acids. V lost 4 bases, J lost 3 bases, and 7 bases lay in between. In DNA form, the CDR3 reads TGTGCCAGCAGCTCGGGGTTCTACGAGCAGTACTTC. This codes for CASSSGFYEQYF. Supplemented by reference TRBV7-8 and TRBJ2-7, the full variable domain reads GAGVSQSPRYKVAKRGQDVALRCDPISGHVSLFWYQQALGQGPEFLTYFQNEAQLDKSGLPSDRFFAERPEGSVSTLKIQRTQQEDSAVYLCASSSGFYEQYFGPGTRLTVT.

The gene calls are TRBV5-1 and TRBJ2-7, with 7 nucleotides matching TRBD1. Trimming took 5 bases from V and 2 from J; bases not matched to a gene: 10. The CDR3 has 15 residues. Per the germline V gene, CDR1 is SGHRS and CDR2 is YFSETQ. CDR3 amino acids: CASRPGTVGAYEQYF. CDR3 sequence (DNA): TGCGCCAGCAGGCCCGGGACAGTGGGAGCCTACGAGCAGTACTTC.

The rearrangement joins TRBV5-1 to TRBJ1-2; a weak D match, TRBD1 (5 bases). The CDR3 sequence is 15 residues long. V lost 4 bases, J lost 5 bases, and 18 bases lay in between. Germline V lookup: CDR1 SGHRS, CDR2 YFSETQ. Written as DNA, the CDR3 is TGCGCCAGCAGCCTTGAACCTACAGGTTCTTATGGCTACACCTTC. Protein product: CASSLEPTGSYGYTF.

The V and J genes are TRBV5-1 and TRBJ1-1, with 7 bases fitting TRBD1. V was pared by 2 bases and J by 1 base, with 8 bases of the junction left unmatched. CDR3 length: 16 residues. Per the germline V gene, CDR1 is SGHRS and CDR2 is YFSETQ. Here the CDR3 reads CASSFTGAHQNTEAFF. As DNA, the CDR3 is TGCGCCAGCAGCTTTACAGGGGCCCACCAGAACACTGAAGCTTTCTTT.

The CDR3 coding sequence is TGCAGTGCTAACTTCCAGGACATTCAGTACTTC. Translation: CSANFQDIQYF. This rearrangement joins TRBV20-1 to TRBJ2-4; no clear D gene. Germline V gives CDR1 DFQATT, CDR2 SNEGSKA (reference sequence). The CDR3 loop spans 11 amino acids. V was cut by 4 bases and J by 8 bases, with 9 bases left in between.

This clone was detected only once. The CDR3 bases are TGTGCCAGCTCGCCACAGGGAACCGACTATGGCTACACCTTC. The encoded protein is CASSPQGTDYGYTF. The chain employs TRBV6-5 and TRBJ1-2; D possibly corresponds to TRBD1 (6 bases). The CDR3 totals 14 residues. Germline CDR1 MNHEY, CDR2 SVGAGI. Trimming took 8 bases from V and 3 from J, leaving 16 bases between them.

This clone was recorded once. This rearrangement joins TRBV6-5 to TRBJ2-3, with TRBD1 identical over 7 bases. CDR3 size: 15 residues. The ends lost 0 bases at V and 9 bases at J; junction bases unmatched: 9. Looked up from germline, CDR1 is MNHEY and CDR2 is SVGAGI. CDR3 coding DNA: TGTGCCAGCAGTTACTCGGACGTACAGGGGTACACGCAGTATTTT. Its protein product is CASSYSDVQGYTQYF.

V gene TRBV10-3 combines with J gene TRBJ2-7; D possibly corresponds to TRBD2 (6 bases). Germline CDR1 reads ENHRY; CDR2 reads SYGVKD. This CDR3 is built from 12 residues. Trimming cost V 3 bases and J 6 bases, with 9 bases left between them. The DNA of the CDR3 is TGTGCCATCAGTGAAGGAGGGTTCGAGCAGTACTTC. Its protein product is CAISEGGFEQYF.

This clone occurred once. V gene TRBV6-6 combines with J gene TRBJ2-1, with 13 bases aligning to TRBD2. V shed 6 bases, J shed 9 bases, and the junction held 8 bases outside the gene matches. The CDR3 runs to 15 residues. The germline V gene has CDR1 MNHNY and CDR2 SVGAGI (reference sequence). This chain's CDR3 is CASSRLAGGRGEQFF. The CDR3, as DNA: TGTGCCAGCAGCCGACTAGCGGGGGGCCGTGGTGAGCAGTTCTTC.

In its sample, this clone was seen once. This chain links TRBV2 with TRBJ1-3, with D unresolved. The CDR3 is 13 amino acids. Trimming left V 7 bases short and J 8 bases short, with 15 bases between. CDR1 is SNHLY and CDR2 is FYNNEI in the germline V gene. As DNA, the CDR3 is TGTGCCAGCACCGCGGAGGGTAGGGACACCATATATTTT. It translates to CASTAEGRDTIYF.

The chain joins TRBV23-1 to TRBJ1-1; tentative D call: TRBD1 (5 bases). TRBV23-1 is an ORF, and what it does is uncertain. The CDR3 contains 17 residues. The V end was cut by 4 bases, the J end by 2 bases, with 20 bases between. As DNA, the CDR3 is TGCGCCAGCAGTCCCTTGGGGCGGCAGGTAATAAACACTGAAGCTTTCTTT. It yields the protein CASSPLGRQVINTEAFF.

The genes are TRBV19 and TRBJ1-2; maybe TRBD1 (6 bases). The V end was cut by 5 bases, the J end by 8 bases, with 21 bases between. There are 15 residues in the CDR3. The germline CDR1 and CDR2 sequences are LNHDA and SQIVND (reference sequence). CDR3 DNA sequence: TGTGCCAGTAGTCGAGGCGTACGCCAAACAGGGGGCTACACCTTC. This sequence encodes CASSRGVRQTGGYTF.

This clone came up a few times. This sequence joins TRBV7-9 and TRBJ1-2; 7 bases map to TRBD1. Germline V gene data show CDR1 as SEHNR and CDR2 as FQNEAQ (reference sequence). V trimming: 5 bases; J trimming: 4 bases; junction bases outside the gene matches: 4. The CDR3 has 13 amino acids. This CDR3 reads CASSTGTVYGYTF. DNA for the CDR3: TGTGCCAGCAGCACCGGGACAGTCTATGGCTACACCTTC.

The chain employs TRBV9 and TRBJ2-1; 9 nucleotides match TRBD2. The CDR3 contains 15 residues. J was trimmed by 4 bases and V by 0 bases; bases with no gene match: 2. The germline V gene has CDR1 SGDLS and CDR2 YYNGEE. The CDR3, as DNA: TGTGCCAGCAGCGTAGCTAGCGGGGATTACAATGAGCAGTTCTTC. This encodes CASSVASGDYNEQFF.

This rearrangement joins TRBV6-1 to TRBJ1-5; 10 bases fit TRBD1. Germline trimming cut 7 bases from V and 2 bases from J; bases unmatched to any gene: 5. Germline CDR1 reads MNHNS; CDR2 reads SASEGT. The CDR3 has 15 residues. The DNA of the CDR3 is TGTGCCAGCACCCTGACAGGGGGCGGCAATCAGCCCCAGCATTTT. This codes for CASTLTGGGNQPQHF.

The gene calls are TRBV5-1 and TRBJ1-4, with 7 nucleotides matching TRBD1. The germline gives CDR1 SGHRS, CDR2 YFSETQ. The CDR3 is 14 residues long. The V gene end was trimmed by 4 bases and the J gene end by 3 bases; junction bases not matched to a gene: 3. CDR3 protein: CASSPDRANEKLFF. CDR3 nucleotide sequence: TGCGCCAGCAGCCCCGACAGGGCTAATGAAAAACTGTTTTTT.

V and J are TRBV4-1 and TRBJ1-2; D uncertain. The CDR3 is 14 residues long. CDR1 is MGHRA, CDR2 YSYEKL, per germline. Trimming stripped 1 base from V and 5 bases from J, with 11 bases between. The CDR3, as DNA: TGCGCCAGCAGCCAAGCGGCAGCGGGGTATGGCTACACCTTC. Protein product: CASSQAAAGYGYTF.

This rearrangement joins TRBV19 to TRBJ1-2; 7 bases fit TRBD1. V dropped 5 bases and J dropped 1; count of bases not matched to a gene: 10. From germline, CDR1 is LNHDA and CDR2 SQIVND (reference sequence). The CDR3 length is 16 residues. The CDR3 reads CASSSPGTVNNYGYTF. In nucleotides, the CDR3 is TGTGCCAGTAGTTCCCCCGGGACAGTAAATAACTATGGCTACACCTTC.